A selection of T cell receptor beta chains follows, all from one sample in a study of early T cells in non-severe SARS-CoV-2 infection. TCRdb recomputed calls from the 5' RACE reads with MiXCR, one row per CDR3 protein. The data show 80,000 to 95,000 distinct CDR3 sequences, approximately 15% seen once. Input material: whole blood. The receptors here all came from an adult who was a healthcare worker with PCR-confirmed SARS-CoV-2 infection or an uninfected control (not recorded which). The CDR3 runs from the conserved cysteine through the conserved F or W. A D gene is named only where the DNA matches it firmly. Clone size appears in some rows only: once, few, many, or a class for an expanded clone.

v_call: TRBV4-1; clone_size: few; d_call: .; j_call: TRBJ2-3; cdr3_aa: CASSQVATDTQYF; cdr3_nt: TGCGCCAGCAGCCAAGTGGCCACAGATACGCAGTATTTT
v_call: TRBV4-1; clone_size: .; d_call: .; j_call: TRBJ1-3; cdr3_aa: CASSQALKRGRSGNTIYF; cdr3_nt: TGCGCCAGCAGCCAAGCCCTTAAGAGGGGTCGGTCTGGAAACACCATATATTTT
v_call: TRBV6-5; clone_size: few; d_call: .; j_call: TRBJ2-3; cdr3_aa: CASKFGVSTDTQYF; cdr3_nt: TGTGCCAGCAAATTCGGGGTTAGCACAGATACGCAGTATTTT
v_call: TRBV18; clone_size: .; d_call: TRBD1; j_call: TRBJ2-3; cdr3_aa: CASSPLDRLSTDTQYF; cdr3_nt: TGTGCCAGCTCACCATTGGACAGGCTTAGCACAGATACGCAGTATTTT
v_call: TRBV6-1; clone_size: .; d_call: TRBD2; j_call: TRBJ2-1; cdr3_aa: CASTLAGGINEQFF; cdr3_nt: TGTGCCAGCACCCTAGCGGGGGGGATCAATGAGCAGTTCTTC
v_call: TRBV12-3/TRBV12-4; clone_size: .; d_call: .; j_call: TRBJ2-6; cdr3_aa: CASSPVSRPVPFSGANVLTF; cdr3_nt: TGTGCCAGCAGCCCCGTGAGCAGGCCCGTACCCTTCTCTGGGGCCAACGTCCTGACTTTC
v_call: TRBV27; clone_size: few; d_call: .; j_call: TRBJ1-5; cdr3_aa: CASSIRDGRNQPQHF; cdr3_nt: TGTGCCAGCAGTATAAGGGACGGACGCAATCAGCCCCAGCATTTT
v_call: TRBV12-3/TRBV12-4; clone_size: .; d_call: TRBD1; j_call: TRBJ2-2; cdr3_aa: CASGSQGATGELFF; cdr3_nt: TGTGCCAGCGGATCACAGGGGGCAACCGGGGAGCTGTTTTTT
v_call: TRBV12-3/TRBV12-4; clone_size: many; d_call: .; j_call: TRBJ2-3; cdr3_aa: CASSGLEGDTQYF; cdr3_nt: TGTGCCAGCAGCGGTCTAGAGGGAGATACGCAGTATTTT
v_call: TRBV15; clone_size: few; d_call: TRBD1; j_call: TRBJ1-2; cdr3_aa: CATRHQGDYGYTF; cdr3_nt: TGTGCCACCAGACATCAGGGGGACTATGGCTACACCTTC
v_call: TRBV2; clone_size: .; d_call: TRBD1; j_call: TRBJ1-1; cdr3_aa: CASRRQGSVSQAFF; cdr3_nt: TGTGCCAGCAGGCGACAGGGATCAGTCTCTCAAGCTTTCTTT
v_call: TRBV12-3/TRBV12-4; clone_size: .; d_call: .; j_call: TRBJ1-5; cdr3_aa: CASSFGVIGWGSNQPQHF; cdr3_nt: TGTGCCAGCAGTTTCGGAGTGATAGGTTGGGGGAGCAATCAGCCCCAGCATTTT
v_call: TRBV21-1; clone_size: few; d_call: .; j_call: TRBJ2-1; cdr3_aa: CASSIEINEQFF; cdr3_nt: TGTGCCAGCAGCATTGAGATTAATGAGCAGTTCTTC